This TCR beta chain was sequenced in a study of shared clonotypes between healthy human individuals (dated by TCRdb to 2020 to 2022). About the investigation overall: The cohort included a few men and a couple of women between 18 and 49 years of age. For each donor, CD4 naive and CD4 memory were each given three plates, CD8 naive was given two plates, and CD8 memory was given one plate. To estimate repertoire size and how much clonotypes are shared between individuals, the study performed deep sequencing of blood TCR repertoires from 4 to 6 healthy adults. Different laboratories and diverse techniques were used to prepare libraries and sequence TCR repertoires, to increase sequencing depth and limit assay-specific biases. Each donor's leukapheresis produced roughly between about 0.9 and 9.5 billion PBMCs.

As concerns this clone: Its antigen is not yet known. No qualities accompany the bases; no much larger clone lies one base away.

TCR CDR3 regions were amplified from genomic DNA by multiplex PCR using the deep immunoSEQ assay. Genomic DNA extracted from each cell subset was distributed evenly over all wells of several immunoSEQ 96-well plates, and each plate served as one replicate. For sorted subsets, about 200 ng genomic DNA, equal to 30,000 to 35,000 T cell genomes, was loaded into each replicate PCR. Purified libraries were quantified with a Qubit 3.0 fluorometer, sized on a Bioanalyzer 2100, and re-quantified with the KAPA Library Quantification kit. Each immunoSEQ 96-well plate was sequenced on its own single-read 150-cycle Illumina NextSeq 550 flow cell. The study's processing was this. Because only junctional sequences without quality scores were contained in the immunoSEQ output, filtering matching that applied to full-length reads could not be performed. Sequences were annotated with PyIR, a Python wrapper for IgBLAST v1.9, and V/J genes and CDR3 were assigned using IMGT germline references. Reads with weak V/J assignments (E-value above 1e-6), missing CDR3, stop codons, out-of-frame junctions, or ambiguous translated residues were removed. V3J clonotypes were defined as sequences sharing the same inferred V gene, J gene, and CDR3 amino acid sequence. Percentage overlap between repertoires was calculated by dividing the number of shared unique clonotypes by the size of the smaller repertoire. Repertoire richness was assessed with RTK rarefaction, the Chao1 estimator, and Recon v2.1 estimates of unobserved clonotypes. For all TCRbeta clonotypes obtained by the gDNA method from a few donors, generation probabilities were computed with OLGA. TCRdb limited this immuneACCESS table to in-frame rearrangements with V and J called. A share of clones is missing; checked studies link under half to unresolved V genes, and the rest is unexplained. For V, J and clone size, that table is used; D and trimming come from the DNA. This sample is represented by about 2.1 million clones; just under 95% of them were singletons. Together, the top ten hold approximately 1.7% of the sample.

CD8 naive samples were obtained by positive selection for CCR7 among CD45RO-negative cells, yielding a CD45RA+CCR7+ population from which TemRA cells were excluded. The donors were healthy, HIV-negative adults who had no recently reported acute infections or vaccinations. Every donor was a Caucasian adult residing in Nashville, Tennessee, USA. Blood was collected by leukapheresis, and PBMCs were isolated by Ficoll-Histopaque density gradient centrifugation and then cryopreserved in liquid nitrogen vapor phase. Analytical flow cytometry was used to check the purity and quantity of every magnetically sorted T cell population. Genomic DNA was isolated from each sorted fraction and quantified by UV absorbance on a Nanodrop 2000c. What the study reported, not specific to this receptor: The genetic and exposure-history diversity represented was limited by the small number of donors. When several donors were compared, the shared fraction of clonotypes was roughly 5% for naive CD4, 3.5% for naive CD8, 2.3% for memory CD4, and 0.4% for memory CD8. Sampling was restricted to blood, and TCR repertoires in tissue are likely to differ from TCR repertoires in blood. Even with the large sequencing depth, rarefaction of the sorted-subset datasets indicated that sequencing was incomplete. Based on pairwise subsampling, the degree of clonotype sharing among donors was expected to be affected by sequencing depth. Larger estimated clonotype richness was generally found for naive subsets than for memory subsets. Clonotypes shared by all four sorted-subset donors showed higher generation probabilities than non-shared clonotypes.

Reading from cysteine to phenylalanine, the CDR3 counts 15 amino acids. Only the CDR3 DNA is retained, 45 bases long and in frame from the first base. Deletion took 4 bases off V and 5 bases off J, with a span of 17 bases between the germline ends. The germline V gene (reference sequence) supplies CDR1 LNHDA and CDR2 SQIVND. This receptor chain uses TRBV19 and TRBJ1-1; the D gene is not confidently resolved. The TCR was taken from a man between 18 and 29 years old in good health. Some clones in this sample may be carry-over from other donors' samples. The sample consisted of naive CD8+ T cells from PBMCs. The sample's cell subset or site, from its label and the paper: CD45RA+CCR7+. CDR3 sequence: CASSTGWVGKTEAFF. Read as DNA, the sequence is TGTGCCAGTAGTACGGGGTGGGTGGGAAAAACTGAAGCTTTCTTT.